Listed below are T cell receptor beta chains from one sample, sequenced in a study of T-cell reconstitution after alpha-beta-depleted transplantation in children. TCRdb re-called the PCR reads with MiXCR, one entry per CDR3 protein. This table has 170,000 or so distinct CDR3 sequences, around 7% appearing once. The material was PBMCs from the stem cell graft donor, obtained from the stem cell graft. The receptors shown here come from a human donor who donated a stem cell graft to a child with Wiskott-Aldrich syndrome. Each CDR3 is given with its conserved first and last residue. The order of the fields is D gene, J gene, V gene, clone size, CDR3 DNA, CDR3 protein. D genes are given only for firm matches. Only some rows state a clone size, as once, few, many or a class for expanded clones.

.	TRBJ2-7	TRBV6-6	many	TGTGCCAGCAGTTATTTAGGGAACTACGAGCAGTACTTC	CASSYLGNYEQYF
.	TRBJ1-1	TRBV7-8	few	TGTGCCAGCAGCGGAAGTTGGTGGGGAGACACTGAAGCTTTCTTT	CASSGSWWGDTEAFF
.	TRBJ1-3	TRBV6-5	many	TGTGCCACCGGACTCAGCTCTGGAAACACCATATATTTT	CATGLSSGNTIYF
.	TRBJ1-1	TRBV18	many	TGTGCCAGCTCCCCACCTAGCACTGAAGCTTTCTTT	CASSPPSTEAFF
.	TRBJ2-7	TRBV2	.	TGTGCCAGCAGTGTTATAGTGGTGGGGGCCTACGAGCAGTACTTC	CASSVIVVGAYEQYF
.	TRBJ1-3	TRBV20-1	many	TGCAGTGTTTCAACAGGGATTACTGGAAACACCATATATTTT	CSVSTGITGNTIYF
TRBD2	TRBJ2-1	TRBV20-1	few	TGCAGTGCTAGGGGCCTAGCGGGCCCGAGCTCCTACAATGAGCAGTTCTTC	CSARGLAGPSSYNEQFF
TRBD2	TRBJ2-1	TRBV4-3	many	TGCGCCAGCAGCCCCGGGGGGGGCAGTGCGGGTGGTGAGCAGTTCTTC	CASSPGGGSAGGEQFF
.	TRBJ2-1	TRBV2	few	TGTGCCAGCAATCAGGGGCTCAACAATGAGCAGTTCTTC	CASNQGLNNEQFF
.	TRBJ1-6	TRBV7-9	many	TGTGCCAGCAGGGAGGGCGCGAGCTCCTATAATTCACCCCTCCACTTT	CASREGASSYNSPLHF
TRBD2	TRBJ2-2	TRBV5-1	.	TGCGCCAGCAGCTTGCTAGCGGGAGTTGGCACCGGGGAGCTGTTTTTT	CASSLLAGVGTGELFF
TRBD1	TRBJ2-5	TRBV7-9	few	TGTGCCAGCAGCTCAGGGACAGGGGAGGAGACCCAGTACTTC	CASSSGTGEETQYF
.	TRBJ1-1	TRBV12-3/TRBV12-4	.	TGTGCCAGCAGCCCAACTCCGCCTGGAGCTTTCTTT	CASSPTPPGAFF
.	TRBJ1-1	TRBV24-1	many	TGTGCCACTAAAGACTGGGGAGTGAACACTGAAGCTTTCTTT	CATKDWGVNTEAFF
TRBD2	TRBJ2-7	TRBV9	few	TGTGCCAGCAGCTGGACTAGCGGGAGGGATTCCTACGAGCAGTACTTC	CASSWTSGRDSYEQYF
.	TRBJ2-1	TRBV5-4	.	TGTGCCAGCAGCTTAGAGCGGACTTACAATGAGCAGTTCTTC	CASSLERTYNEQFF
.	TRBJ2-1	TRBV30	few	TGTGCCTGGGTAGCAACCTTTAGGCGGGGCGGTGAGCAGTTCTTC	CAWVATFRRGGEQFF
.	TRBJ1-1	TRBV7-6	many	TGTGCCAGCAGCTTAGCTGGGTGGGGAGGCACTGAAGCTTTCTTT	CASSLAGWGGTEAFF
.	TRBJ1-1	TRBV7-9	many	TGTGCCAGCAGCTTTAATGCTAACACTGAAGCTTTCTTT	CASSFNANTEAFF
TRBD1	TRBJ2-7	TRBV5-1	many	TGCGCCAGCAGCCTGGGACAGGCGGTATCCTACGAGCAGTACTTC	CASSLGQAVSYEQYF
.	TRBJ2-3	TRBV28	many	TGTGCCAGCACTCTGGGGGGTACGCAGTATTTT	CASTLGGTQYF
.	TRBJ2-7	TRBV7-9	many	TGTGCCAGCACAGGGGTATCCTACGAGCAGTACTTC	CASTGVSYEQYF
TRBD1	TRBJ1-1	TRBV5-1	.	TGCGCCAGCAGCATTGGGACAGGGGGCTTGTGGGCTGAAGCTTTCTTT	CASSIGTGGLWAEAFF
.	TRBJ1-2	TRBV28	many	TGTGCCAGCAGTTTATACAGGGACCTTAACTATGGCTACACCTTC	CASSLYRDLNYGYTF
.	TRBJ2-3	TRBV18	many	TGTGCCAGCTCACCACCGGTTAAGGATACGCAGTATTTT	CASSPPVKDTQYF
.	TRBJ2-7	TRBV18	.	TGTGCCAGCTCACGTATAACAGACGACTACGAGCAGTACTTC	CASSRITDDYEQYF
.	TRBJ1-4	TRBV3-1	few	TGTGCCAGCAGCCACCGAGAGTTAACGACTAATGAAAAACTGTTTTTT	CASSHRELTTNEKLFF
.	TRBJ1-2	TRBV20-1	many	TGCAGTGCTAGAGATGGGGGGGACACGATCTATGGCTACACCTTC	CSARDGGDTIYGYTF
TRBD1	TRBJ1-1	TRBV15	.	TGTGCCACCAGCAGAGATCGAGGGACAGTGAACACTGAAGCTTTCTTT	CATSRDRGTVNTEAFF
.	TRBJ1-1	TRBV4-2	many	TGTGCCAGCAGCCAAGGAGGGAACACTGAAGCTTTCTTT	CASSQGGNTEAFF
.	TRBJ2-7	TRBV5-1	many	TGCGCCAGCAGCATCGGGACACTCATGAGCTCCTACGAGCAGTACTTC	CASSIGTLMSSYEQYF
.	TRBJ2-1	TRBV24-1	many	TGTGCCACCAGTGATGCCCGTCAGAGGGAGCGCTACAATGAGCAGTTCTTC	CATSDARQRERYNEQFF
.	TRBJ2-7	TRBV27	many	TGTGCCAGCAGTGCGGGCTACGAGCAGTACTTC	CASSAGYEQYF
TRBD1	TRBJ2-7	TRBV20-1	many	TGCAGTGCTAAACGGACAGGGAGGTCCTACGAGCAGTACTTC	CSAKRTGRSYEQYF
.	TRBJ2-7	TRBV5-1	.	TGCGCCAGCAGCTTGGCCAATCTGGGGAAAACCCTCTACGAGCAGTACTTC	CASSLANLGKTLYEQYF
TRBD2	TRBJ2-2	TRBV9	many	TGTGCCAGCAGCCCGGGACTAGCGAGAAACACCGGGGAGCTGTTTTTT	CASSPGLARNTGELFF
.	TRBJ1-1	TRBV2	.	TGTGCCAGCCGAAGTAGATCTGGGGGGACGAACACTGAAGCTTTCTTT	CASRSRSGGTNTEAFF
TRBD1	TRBJ2-2	TRBV24-1	many	TGTGCCACCAGTGCCACGGACAGGGCCAACACCGGGGAGCTGTTTTTT	CATSATDRANTGELFF
.	TRBJ1-1	TRBV10-3	many	TGTGCCATCAGTGAGTCCTTGGGGGCTGGTGAAGCTTTCTTT	CAISESLGAGEAFF
.	TRBJ2-1	TRBV4-2	many	TGTGCCAGCAGTAAAGCACGGGACTCCCGACACAATGAGCAGTTCTTC	CASSKARDSRHNEQFF
TRBD2	TRBJ2-2	TRBV20-1	.	TGCAGTGCTAGAGAGGCGAGCGGGAGACATACCGGGGAGCTGTTTTTT	CSAREASGRHTGELFF
.	TRBJ2-1	TRBV7-2	many	TGTGCCAGCAGCTACTTACCCGTCGCGTATGACAATGAGCAGTTCTTC	CASSYLPVAYDNEQFF
TRBD1	TRBJ2-5	TRBV20-1	many	TGCAGTGCTAGGGACAGGGGTGGAGAGACCCAGTACTTC	CSARDRGGETQYF